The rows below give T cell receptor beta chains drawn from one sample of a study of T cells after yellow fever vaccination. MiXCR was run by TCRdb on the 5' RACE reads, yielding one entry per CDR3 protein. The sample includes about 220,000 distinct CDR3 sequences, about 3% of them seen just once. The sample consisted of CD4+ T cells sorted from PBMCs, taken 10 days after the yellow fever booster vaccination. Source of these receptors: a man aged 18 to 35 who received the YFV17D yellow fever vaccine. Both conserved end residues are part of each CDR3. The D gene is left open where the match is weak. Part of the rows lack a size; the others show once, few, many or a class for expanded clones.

CASSLRAHYGYTF	TGTGCCAGCAGCTTAAGAGCCCACTATGGCTACACCTTC	TRBV5-6	TRBJ1-2	NA	NA
CASSDPNTGADEAFF	TGTGCCAGCAGCGACCCTAACACAGGGGCTGATGAAGCTTTCTTT	TRBV7-2	TRBJ1-1	TRBD1	many
CASRLTGSGYTF	TGTGCCAGCAGATTAACAGGGAGCGGCTACACCTTC	TRBV6-1	TRBJ1-2	NA	many
CASSPEGRSGANVLTF	TGCGCCAGCAGCCCTGAAGGGAGGAGTGGAGCCAACGTCCTGACTTTC	TRBV5-1	TRBJ2-6	NA	many
CASSYGGYLNYGYTF	TGTGCCAGCAGTTACGGGGGGTATCTAAACTATGGCTACACCTTC	TRBV6-5	TRBJ1-2	NA	few
CASSRPDTNTEAFF	TGTGCCAGCAGCCGACCGGACACAAACACTGAAGCTTTCTTT	TRBV5-4	TRBJ1-1	NA	many
CASSLQGNTPLHF	TGTGCCAGCAGCTTACAGGGGAATACACCCCTCCACTTT	TRBV7-9	TRBJ1-6	NA	many
CASRRDRDSPDTQYF	TGTGCCAGCAGACGCGACAGGGACAGTCCAGATACGCAGTATTTT	TRBV4-2	TRBJ2-3	TRBD1	many
CSARGIQETQYF	TGCAGTGCTAGAGGCATCCAAGAGACCCAGTACTTC	TRBV20-1	TRBJ2-5	NA	NA
CAWSDGTGYQPQHF	TGTGCCTGGAGTGACGGGACAGGCTATCAGCCCCAGCATTTT	TRBV30	TRBJ1-5	TRBD1	few
CSATSGAHNIQYF	TGCAGCGCTACTAGCGGCGCGCATAACATTCAGTACTTC	TRBV29-1	TRBJ2-4	TRBD2	many
CASSQGTVQSDYYGYTF	TGTGCCAGCAGCCAAGGGACAGTCCAATCGGATTACTATGGCTACACCTTC	TRBV4-2	TRBJ1-2	NA	NA
CASSRRTGTDTQYF	TGTGCCAGCAGTCGACGTACAGGCACAGATACGCAGTATTTT	TRBV6-2/TRBV6-3	TRBJ2-3	NA	few
CASSLGQGQNQPQHF	TGTGCCAGCAGCCTAGGACAGGGGCAGAATCAGCCCCAGCATTTT	TRBV5-8	TRBJ1-5	TRBD1	many
CASSQKGLAETQYF	TGCGCCAGCAGTCAAAAGGGACTAGCGGAGACCCAGTACTTC	TRBV23-1	TRBJ2-5	TRBD2	NA
CASSRTGDNEQFF	TGTGCCAGCAGCCGGACAGGGGACAATGAGCAGTTCTTC	TRBV7-3	TRBJ2-1	TRBD1	many
CSARGAGDGEWDTEAFF	TGCAGCGCTCGGGGGGCTGGGGACGGTGAGTGGGACACTGAAGCTTTCTTT	TRBV29-1	TRBJ1-1	NA	many
CASRLGGGETEAFF	TGTGCCAGTCGACTCGGCGGGGGCGAGACTGAAGCTTTCTTT	TRBV19	TRBJ1-1	NA	NA
CASSRTGGTPGANVLTF	TGTGCCAGCAGCAGGACAGGGGGCACGCCTGGGGCCAACGTCCTGACTTTC	TRBV7-3	TRBJ2-6	TRBD1	few
CAISETRQGAGNTIYF	TGTGCCATCAGTGAGACCCGACAGGGCGCCGGAAACACCATATATTTT	TRBV10-3	TRBJ1-3	TRBD1	NA
CASSSGTRETQYF	TGTGCCAGCAGCTCCGGAACACGAGAGACCCAGTACTTC	TRBV7-3	TRBJ2-5	NA	many
CASSGGQRSPLHF	TGTGCCAGCAGTGGGGGACAGCGTTCACCCCTCCACTTT	TRBV2	TRBJ1-6	TRBD1	NA
CASSLGRGLSSPLHF	TGTGCCAGCAGCTTGGGTAGGGGGTTAAGTTCACCCCTCCACTTT	TRBV5-5	TRBJ1-6	NA	few
CASSSSRRGIRFRGTGELFF	TGTGCCAGCAGTTCCTCCAGGAGGGGTATCAGATTCAGGGGGACCGGGGAGCTGTTTTTT	TRBV27	TRBJ2-2	NA	NA
CSVAPWDTEAFF	TGCAGCGTTGCCCCTTGGGACACTGAAGCTTTCTTT	TRBV29-1	TRBJ1-1	NA	many
CASSSGTSGHQETQYF	TGTGCCAGCAGTTCGGGGACTAGCGGGCACCAAGAGACCCAGTACTTC	TRBV12-3/TRBV12-4	TRBJ2-5	TRBD2	NA
CASSGERGGTDTQYF	TGTGCCAGCTCGGGCGAGCGGGGGGGCACAGATACGCAGTATTTT	TRBV7-9	TRBJ2-3	TRBD2	NA
CASSEGGGPTDTQYF	TGTGCCAGCAGTGAAGGGGGGGGCCCCACAGATACGCAGTATTTT	TRBV6-1	TRBJ2-3	NA	NA
CASSPAGRGIQYF	TGTGCCAGCAGCCCGGCAGGGCGCGGCATTCAGTACTTC	TRBV7-2	TRBJ2-4	NA	NA
CASSVTSAELQETQYF	TGTGCCAGCAGCGTCACCAGCGCCGAACTACAAGAGACCCAGTACTTC	TRBV9	TRBJ2-5	NA	NA
CASSQDREEISYNSPLHF	TGTGCCAGCAGCCAAGATCGAGAGGAGATCTCCTATAATTCACCCCTCCACTTT	TRBV3-1	TRBJ1-6	NA	few
CASSLTGPVNTEAFF	TGCGCCAGCAGCTTGACAGGCCCTGTGAACACTGAAGCTTTCTTT	TRBV5-1	TRBJ1-1	NA	few
CSARPRSGANVLTF	TGCAGTGCTAGACCCCGCTCTGGGGCCAACGTCCTGACTTTC	TRBV20-1	TRBJ2-6	NA	few
CASSWDRNTEAFF	TGTGCCAGCAGTTGGGACAGAAACACTGAAGCTTTCTTT	TRBV2	TRBJ1-1	TRBD1	many
CASSQPMGQSQETQYF	TGCGCCAGCAGCCAACCGATGGGACAGTCACAAGAGACCCAGTACTTC	TRBV4-1	TRBJ2-5	TRBD1	NA
CASSLGAGSDYGYTF	TGTGCCAGCAGCTTAGGGGCAGGATCTGACTATGGCTACACCTTC	TRBV7-9	TRBJ1-2	NA	many
CSAPAGAGRRGYTF	TGCAGTGCCCCCGCCGGTGCGGGGCGGAGAGGCTACACCTTC	TRBV20-1	TRBJ1-2	NA	few
CASSFWVGTEAFF	TGTGCCAGCAGTTTTTGGGTGGGCACTGAAGCTTTCTTT	TRBV6-5	TRBJ1-1	NA	NA
CASSSSSNTEAFF	TGTGCCAGCAGCTCCTCCTCGAACACTGAAGCTTTCTTT	TRBV5-4	TRBJ1-1	NA	few
CASSRRGRETQYF	TGCGCCAGCAGCCGCCGTGGTAGGGAGACCCAGTACTTC	TRBV4-1	TRBJ2-5	NA	many
CASRSIRGVNTEAFF	TGTGCCAGCAGGTCCATTAGGGGAGTGAACACTGAAGCTTTCTTT	TRBV7-9	TRBJ1-1	NA	NA